The 29 T cell receptor beta chains below all came from one sample that was sequenced in a study of tumor-infiltrating lymphocytes in primary liver carcinoma. The researchers produced TCR beta cDNA from roughly 500 ng total RNA with a constant-region primer. The TCR beta library was amplified through three nested multiplex PCR rounds in a modified ARM-PCR procedure. In the first two PCR rounds, TRBV1-TRBV30 forward primers were paired with a C-beta reverse primer, and each round lasted approximately 9 cycles. TCRdb fed the multiplex PCR reads into MiXCR, producing one record per CDR3 protein. The table includes about 44,000 distinct CDR3 sequences, more than 60% detected once. The roughly 19-32 mg bulk tissue piece was not sorted before simultaneous RNA and DNA extraction. Material: tumor-adjacent normal liver tissue. All receptors come from a woman aged 25 to 39 with primary liver carcinoma and hepatitis B virus infection.

As to this clonotype: One junction end does not reproduce the germline sequence, and a read error may be involved. V is TRBV5-6 and J is TRBJ2-6, with D uncertain. Germline CDR1 is SGHDT and CDR2 is YYEEEE. This CDR3 is built from 17 residues. Written as DNA, the CDR3 is TGTACCAGCAGCCAAGACAACAGCTTCTCTGGGGCCAACGTCCTGACTTTC. Translating it yields CTSSQDNSFSGANVLTF.

This clonotype turned up a few times. The CDR3 carries no conserved terminal phenylalanine or tryptophan, so it likely arises from a read error. The chain has TRBV10-3 and TRBJ1-1; D is possibly TRBD1 (6 bases). The germline gives CDR1 ENHRY, CDR2 SYGVKD. This CDR3 spans 15 amino acids. Trimming shortened V by 9 bases and J by 0 bases, and 17 bases separated the two germline ends. This chain's CDR3 is CAISTGTTLNTEAFL. In nucleotides, the CDR3 is TGTGCCATTAGCACCGGGACAACGCTGAACACTGAAGCTTTCTTA.

A word on this clonotype: At one boundary the junction diverges from the germline segment, which might be a read error. This chain connects TRBV5-1 to TRBJ2-2; possibly TRBD1 for D (6 bases). The CDR3 spans 17 residues. Germline V gene data show CDR1 as SGHRS and CDR2 as YFSETQ. CDR3 sequence: CASSLGHRDKNTGEPFF. The CDR3 DNA reads TGCGCCAGCAGCTTGGGGCACAGGGACAAGAACACCGGCGAGCCGTTTTTT.

A few counts support this clonotype. The junction and the germline gene differ at one end; a read error may be behind it. CDR3 bases: TGTGCCAGCAGCTTACGTAGCGGCCACTCGCCCTCCTACAGTGAGCAATTCTTC. This encodes CASSLRSGHSPSYSEQFF. V and J are TRBV11-2 and TRBJ2-1, with D perhaps matching TRBD2 (6 bases). From germline, CDR1 is SGHAT and CDR2 FQNNGV. CDR3 length: 18 residues.

A word on this clonotype: The CDR3 does not end in the conserved phenylalanine or tryptophan, so this is likely a read error. This rearrangement joins TRBV11-2 to TRBJ2-3, with TRBD2 matching over 10 bases. CDR3 size: 15 residues. Germline V gene sequence: CDR1 SGHAT, CDR2 FQNNGV. V shed 1 base and J 3 bases; nucleotides not matched to a gene: 1. As DNA, the CDR3 is TGTGCCAGCAGCTTAGCTAGCGGGAGAACAGATACGCAGTATTTG. Encoded protein: CASSLASGRTDTQYL.

With respect to this clonotype: No conserved phenylalanine or tryptophan ends this CDR3, so it is likely a read error. The V and J genes are TRBV5-6 and TRBJ2-1; 7 bases fit TRBD2. The CDR3 contains 16 residues. In germline, CDR1 is SGHDT, CDR2 YYEEEE. This chain's CDR3 is CASSLPITAGNNEQFL. CDR3 nucleotides: TGTGCCAGTAGCTTGCCTATCACAGCGGGAAACAATGAGCAGTTCTTA.

This clonotype showed up just a few times. The genes are TRBV11-2 and TRBJ1-2; D remains ambiguous. The V gene's germline CDR1 is SGHAT and CDR2 FQNNGV. This CDR3 has 15 residues. The germline V and J ends were trimmed by 0 bases and 0 bases, with 8 bases remaining between them. CDR3: CASSLEAGANYGYTF. The CDR3 DNA is TGTGCCAGCAGCTTAGAGGCAGGAGCTAACTATGGCTACACCTTC.

This clonotype was detected ten times or more. This chain links TRBV7-8 with TRBJ2-1, with D tentatively TRBD2 (6 bases). Trimming left V 0 bases short and J 0 bases short, with 9 bases between. Germline assignment: CDR1 SGHVS and CDR2 FQNEAQ. This CDR3 is 16 amino acids long. CDR3 residues: CASSLALASSYNEQFF. CDR3 DNA: TGTGCCAGCAGCTTAGCTCTAGCGAGCTCCTACAATGAGCAGTTCTTC.

As to this clonotype: One junction end disagrees with the germline gene, perhaps due to a read error. J is TRBJ2-1 and V is TRBV4-3; D unclear. Germline V lookup: CDR1 LGHNA, CDR2 YSLEER. This CDR3 has 16 amino acids. The CDR3 DNA reads TGCGCCAGCAGCCAAGATGCGGTAAGCTCCTACAGTGAGCAGCTCTTC. Encoded protein: CASSQDAVSSYSEQLF.

V and J are TRBV6-6 and TRBJ2-3; D is undetermined. The CDR3 loop spans 14 amino acids. The V end was cut by 2 bases, the J end by 6 bases, with 12 bases between. Germline V gene sequence: CDR1 MNHNY, CDR2 SVGAGI (reference sequence). CDR3 nucleotide sequence: TGTGCCAGCAGTTACGCGAACTTCGCGGATACGCAGTATTTT. It is translated as CASSYANFADTQYF.

Points on this clonotype: The junction differs from germline at one of its ends, possibly a read error. The chain recombines TRBV6-2 or TRBV6-3 with TRBJ2-1; no firm D call. Germline CDR1 reads MNHEY; CDR2 reads SVGEGT. This CDR3 comprises 14 residues. CDR3 sequence: CASSHGRASNDQLF. DNA for the CDR3: TGTGCCAGCAGCCACGGTCGTGCGAGCAATGATCAGTTATTC.

Concerning this clonotype: The germline gene is not matched at one end of the junction; a read error may be the cause. This sequence joins TRBV11-2 and TRBJ2-7, with unresolved D. Per the germline V gene, CDR1 is SGHAT and CDR2 is FQNNGV. The CDR3 runs 11 residues. The CDR3 here is CASSQASEHYF. DNA for the CDR3: TGTGCAAGCAGTCAAGCCAGTGAGCACTACTTC.

Note on this clonotype: This likely comes from a read error, as the CDR3 has no conserved phenylalanine or tryptophan at its end. This chain links TRBV6-6 with TRBJ2-7; 8 bases are shared with TRBD1. The CDR3 runs 14 residues. Germline CDR1 is MNHNY and CDR2 is SVGAGI (reference sequence). CDR3 sequence reads: CVSTGQGSSYEQYL. DNA of the CDR3: TGTGTCAGCACTGGACAGGGAAGCTCCTACGAGCAGTACTTA.

This clonotype showed up many times. The rearrangement uses TRBV12-3 or TRBV12-4 and TRBJ1-4; no firm D call. The ends were cut back, 4 bases at V and 2 bases at J, with 17 bases in the middle. The CDR3 is 17 residues long. DNA for the CDR3: TGTGCCAGCAGTTCGGTGGACGGTCGTGGTACTAATGAAAAACTGTTTTTT. Protein: CASSSVDGRGTNEKLFF.

This clonotype was picked up many times. V is TRBV28 and J is TRBJ2-5; D is undetermined. Germline assignment: CDR1 MDHEN and CDR2 SYDVKM. Deletions cut 4 bases from V and 2 bases from J, with 11 bases between. The CDR3 has 14 residues. Here the CDR3 DNA reads TGTGCCAGCAGTTCCAGACTCCGACAAGAGACCCAGTACTTC. Translated: CASSSRLRQETQYF.

Remarks on this clonotype: Germline and junction disagree at one end, which may indicate a read error. The gene calls are TRBV7-3 and TRBJ2-1; D not resolved. The CDR3 is 15 residues long. Germline V CDR1 and CDR2: SGHTA, FQGTGA. The CDR3: CASGFQESSYNEQFF. The CDR3 DNA reads TGTGCCAGCGGCTTCCAGGAAAGCTCATACAATGAGCAGTTCTTC.

As regards this clonotype: Relative to the germline gene, one junction end is altered; a read error may explain this. This chain links TRBV11-2 with TRBJ2-1, with 7 positions matching TRBD2. This CDR3 contains 14 residues. Germline CDR1 reads SGHAT; CDR2 reads FQNNGV. The CDR3 spells CPSSLGGTWNEQFF. For the CDR3, the DNA is TGCCCCAGCAGCCTCGGGGGGACGTGGAATGAACAGTTTTTC.

As regards this clonotype: This is likely a read error, given that the CDR3 carries no conserved phenylalanine or tryptophan at its end. No DNA is shown, since the ends of the CDR3 on it are uncertain; the CDR3 is the one TCRdb lists. The rearrangement uses TRBV6-6 and TRBJ2-5. The CDR3 totals 10 residues, both ends included. Germline CDR1 reads MNHNY; CDR2 reads SVGAGI (reference sequence). This CDR3 is CAVGQETQYI.

Ten or more counts support this clonotype. This chain links TRBV12-3 or TRBV12-4 with TRBJ1-1; D gene ambiguous. The CDR3 is 11 amino acids. Deletions cut 3 bases from V and 6 bases from J, with 5 bases between. As DNA, the CDR3 is TGTGCCAGCAGTTTTCTGTCTGAAGCTTTCTTT. It encodes CASSFLSEAFF.

In the case of this clonotype: This CDR3 is missing its conserved last phenylalanine or tryptophan, likely due to a read error. The limits of the CDR3 on the DNA are not certain, so only TCRdb's listed CDR3 is given. The CDR3 protein is CASSSEGLSYEQHS. V and J are TRBV7-9 and TRBJ2-7; TRBD2 is taken as the D call from the table, unchecked against the DNA. The CDR3 is 14 residues long, counting both termini. Germline CDR1 reads SEHNR; CDR2 reads FQNEAQ (reference sequence).

In the case of this clonotype: A junction end diverges from the germline sequence, so it may reflect a read error. The chain has TRBV4-2 and TRBJ2-7; 8 bases fit TRBD2. This CDR3 is 15 amino acids long. The V gene's germline CDR1 is LGHNA and CDR2 YNFKEQ. CDR3 residues: CASNQASGSSYEQYF. The DNA of the CDR3 is TGTGCCAGCAACCAAGCAAGCGGGAGCTCATACGAGCAGTACTTC.

Comments on this clonotype: Without the conserved terminal phenylalanine or tryptophan, this CDR3 likely stems from a read error. V is TRBV11-2 and J is TRBJ2-1; possibly TRBD1 for D (5 bases). Germline assignment: CDR1 SGHAT and CDR2 FQNNGV. The CDR3 runs 17 residues. The CDR3 nucleotides read TGTGCGAGCAGCTTAGGGGTTATCGAGAGTGTCTTCAATGAGCAGTTCATC. This sequence encodes CASSLGVIESVFNEQFI.

Only a few counts were recorded for this clonotype. V usage is TRBV11-2 and J usage is TRBJ2-1; 7 bases agree with TRBD2. The CDR3 is 14 amino acids. The germline gives CDR1 SGHAT, CDR2 FQNNGV. Trimming removed 5 bases from V and 8 bases from J; junction bases left unmatched: 9. The CDR3 spells CASSLGGTRYEQFF. The CDR3 DNA follows: TGTGCCAGCAGCCTCGGGGGGACCCGGTATGAGCAGTTCTTC.

The rearrangement joins TRBV6-5 to TRBJ1-4; a possible D gene is TRBD1 (5 bases). V gave up 5 bases and J gave up 5 bases, with 18 bases separating them. Per the germline V gene, CDR1 is MNHEY and CDR2 is SVGAGI. This CDR3 has 16 amino acids. CDR3 bases: TGTGCCAGCAGTGACCCGGGGCAATATGGCAATGAAAAACTGTTTTTT. As protein: CASSDPGQYGNEKLFF.

Details on this clonotype: A read error is likely, as this CDR3 ends without the conserved phenylalanine or tryptophan. The V call is TRBV12-5, the J call TRBJ2-5; a possible D gene is TRBD2 (6 bases). The germline CDR1 and CDR2 sequences are LGHNT and FRNRAP. The CDR3 is 17 residues long. V lost 2 bases to trimming and J lost 2 bases, with 18 bases between them. In DNA, the CDR3 is TGTGCTAGTGGTTTGCCGAGAACGGGAGTCGGGCAAGAGACCCAGTACCTC. It translates to CASGLPRTGVGQETQYL.

V and J are TRBV9 and TRBJ1-2, with 7 nucleotides matching TRBD1. CDR1 is SGDLS and CDR2 is YYNGEE in the germline V gene. The CDR3 sequence is 15 residues long. V lost 4 bases and J lost 0; bases outside the gene matches: 6. This CDR3 reads CASSPSGTANYGYTF. DNA for the CDR3: TGTGCCAGCAGCCCTTCGGGGACAGCTAACTATGGCTACACCTTC.

This clonotype was seen once. The chain joins TRBV7-4 to TRBJ2-7; a possible D gene is TRBD2 (5 bases). Trimming took 7 bases from V and 7 from J, leaving 23 bases between them. This CDR3 region has 15 residues. Germline CDR1 and CDR2: SGHVT and SQSDAQ. CDR3 protein: CASILDSSPIHEQYF. CDR3 sequence (DNA): TGTGCCAGCATACTGGACTCTAGTCCCATTCATGAGCAGTACTTC. The full variable domain, with the rest looked up from reference TRBV7-4 and TRBJ2-7, is GAGVSQSPRYKVAKRGRDVALRCDSISGHVTLYWYRQTLGQGSEVLTYSQSDAQRDKSGRPSGRFSAERPERSVSTLKIQRTEQGDSAVYLCASILDSSPIHEQYFGPGTRLTVT.

Of note for this clonotype: An end of the junction does not agree with germline; a read error may underlie this. This chain uses TRBV6-5 with TRBJ2-1, with D unresolved. The germline CDR1 and CDR2 sequences are MNHEY and SVGAGI. The CDR3 consists of 12 residues. Written as DNA, the CDR3 is TGTGCCAGTAGTTCCGGTGGCCATGAGCAGTTCTTC. Translation gives CASSSGGHEQFF.

The V call is TRBV4-2, the J call TRBJ1-4; 9 nucleotides match TRBD1. Germline V gene lookup returns CDR1 LGHNA and CDR2 YNFKEQ. The CDR3 contains 15 residues. DNA for the CDR3: TGTGGCAGTAGCCAAGATCTAGGGACAGGGAGAAAACTGTTTTTT. This sequence encodes CGSSQDLGTGRKLFF.